Listed here are 10 T cell receptor beta chains from one sample, sequenced in a study of monozygotic twins with inflammatory bowel disease. TCRdb re-called the 5' RACE reads and gives one entry per CDR3 protein, without DNA. The sample data list hundreds of thousands of distinct CDR3 sequences. Input material: blood. The origin of the receptors is a human donor with ulcerative colitis or Crohn's disease, or a healthy co-twin of an affected twin (not recorded which).

This CDR3 is CASSPFGQGATANYGYTF. The chain employs TRBV3-1 and TRBJ1-2; no DNA is available, so the TRBD1 call from TCRdb remains unchecked. The CDR3 covers 18 residues. Per germline, CDR1 LGHDT and CDR2 YNNKEL (reference sequence). The whole variable domain, remainder taken from reference TRBV3-1 and TRBJ1-2, is DTAVSQTPKYLVTQMGNDKSIKCEQNLGHDTMYWYKQDSKKFLKIMFSYNNKELIINETVPNRFSPKSPDKAHLNLHINSLELGDSAVYFCASSPFGQGATANYGYTFGSGTRLTVV.

This chain connects TRBV2 to TRBJ2-2; without DNA, the TCRdb call of TRBD2 cannot be checked. This CDR3 region has 17 residues. CDR1 is SNHLY, CDR2 FYNNEI, per germline. CDR3 region: CASRGKAGGPNTGELFF.

The chain uses TRBV2 and TRBJ2-3; TCRdb's D gene call, TRBD2, goes unchecked for lack of DNA. The CDR3 runs 15 residues. Germline V gene sequence: CDR1 SNHLY, CDR2 FYNNEI. The CDR3 reads CASTASTSGTDTQYF.

Here the CDR3 reads CASSYNDEQFF. The chain is built from TRBV6-5 and TRBJ2-1. The germline V gene has CDR1 MNHEY and CDR2 SVGAGI. The CDR3 has 11 amino acids.

The rearrangement joins TRBV30 to TRBJ1-5; absent DNA, TCRdb's TRBD1 call cannot be checked. There are 13 residues in the CDR3. Germline loops: CDR1 GTSNPN, CDR2 SVGIG (reference sequence). The CDR3 protein is CAWSGVSNQPQHF.

V is TRBV29-1 and J is TRBJ1-2. This CDR3 is 11 amino acids long. The V gene's germline CDR1 is SQVTM and CDR2 ANQGSEA. The CDR3 sequence is CSVEPRMGYTF.

The rearrangement links TRBV30 to TRBJ1-5; TCRdb outputs TRBD1, but without DNA this stays unchecked. The length of the CDR3 is 14 residues. In germline, CDR1 is GTSNPN, CDR2 SVGIG (reference sequence). The CDR3 loop reads CAWSGDRNVQPQHF.

This chain links TRBV12-3 or TRBV12-4 with TRBJ2-2; absent DNA, TCRdb's TRBD1 call cannot be checked. The CDR3 consists of 16 residues. CDR3 protein: CASRHRAQGRSGELFF.

This chain connects TRBV9 to TRBJ2-1; TCRdb indicates TRBD2, and absent DNA this call remains unverified. There are 15 residues in the CDR3. Per the germline V gene, CDR1 is SGDLS and CDR2 is YYNGEE. This chain's CDR3 is CASSVAGLAGYEQFF.

This sequence joins TRBV2 and TRBJ2-3; TCRdb indicates TRBD1, and absent DNA this call remains unverified. Germline assignment: CDR1 SNHLY and CDR2 FYNNEI. This CDR3 has 14 amino acids. The CDR3 spells CASLASARYGTQYF.